These 14 T cell receptor beta chains originate from one sample sequenced in a study of blood T cell repertoires in COVID-19 (dated by TCRdb to 2020 to 2021). The receptor library was made with the immunoSEQ multiplex PCR assay. In TCRdb, the immuneACCESS table is reduced to in-frame sequences with V and J assigned. These tables do not hold every clone; where another copy was compared, an unresolved V gene accounts for under half, and the others remain unexplained. Recorded for this sample are around 100,000 clones; just under 80% of them occurred a single time. In total, the top ten clones hold over 30% of the sample. Sequencing was done on a sample of peripheral blood. These receptors were obtained from a man aged 70 or older with active or convalescent COVID-19.

This clone was counted a few times. J is TRBJ1-6 and V is TRBV10-3, with 7 bases lining up with TRBD1. Losses at the gene ends were 2 bases for V and 7 bases for J; bases not matched to a gene: 5. Germline CDR1 reads ENHRY; CDR2 reads SYGVKD. The CDR3 spans 15 residues. CDR3: CAISERTGTNSPLHF. In DNA, the CDR3 is TGTGCCATCAGTGAGAGGACAGGCACCAATTCACCCCTCCACTTT.

This clone has just a few counts. The genes are TRBV14 and TRBJ2-3, with D possibly being TRBD2 (5 bases). Trimming removed 0 bases at V and 7 bases at J, with 11 bases between. The CDR3 spans 14 residues. Per the germline V gene, CDR1 is SGHDN and CDR2 is FVKESK. CDR3 loop: CASSQDLGGHTQYF. CDR3 bases: TGTGCCAGCAGCCAAGATCTAGGCGGGCATACGCAGTATTTT.

The chain combines TRBV28 with TRBJ1-1, with 7 bases identical to TRBD1. Germline CDR1 and CDR2: MDHEN and SYDVKM. This CDR3 is 16 amino acids long. V trimming: 5 bases; J trimming: 7 bases; junction bases outside the gene matches: 16. CDR3 sequence (DNA): TGTGCCAGCAGTCCCCCAGGGCGAGGGGGCAAAGATGAAGCTTTCTTT. Encoded protein: CASSPPGRGGKDEAFF.

This chain uses TRBV5-6 with TRBJ2-7, with 7 positions matching TRBD1. Germline V gene sequence: CDR1 SGHDT, CDR2 YYEEEE. J was trimmed by 2 bases and V by 1 base; bases with no gene match: 6. There are 15 residues in the CDR3. The CDR3 loop is CASSLRQGVTYEQYF. CDR3 coding DNA: TGTGCCAGCAGCTTGAGACAGGGAGTAACCTACGAGCAGTACTTC.

The V gene is TRBV7-3, the J gene TRBJ2-3; weak D call: TRBD1 (6 bases). CDR1 is SGHTA and CDR2 is FQGTGA in the germline V gene. This CDR3 has 14 residues. Between the trimmed V and J ends, which lost 8 bases and 0 bases, there was a span of 12 bases. CDR3 amino acids: CASSWTASTDTQYF. DNA for the CDR3: TGTGCCAGCTCCTGGACAGCTAGCACAGATACGCAGTATTTT.

In its sample, this clone was seen many times. This chain links TRBV30 with TRBJ2-1, with TRBD2 as a possible D gene (6 bases). Germline-derived CDR1 and CDR2 are GTSNPN and SVGIG (reference sequence). CDR3 length: 11 residues. V lost 7 bases and J lost 8, with 12 bases in between. The CDR3 loop is CALGRGYEQFF. The CDR3 DNA follows: TGTGCCTTAGGGCGGGGCTATGAGCAGTTCTTC. Supplemented by reference TRBV30 and TRBJ2-1, the full variable domain reads SQTIHQWPATLVQPVGSPLSLECTVEGTSNPNLYWYRQAAGRGLQLLFYSVGIGQISSEVPQNLSASRPQDRQFILSSKKLLLSDSGFYLCALGRGYEQFFGPGTRLTVL.

This chain connects TRBV6-5 to TRBJ1-3; a possible D gene is TRBD1 (6 bases). Germline CDR1 reads MNHEY; CDR2 reads SVGAGI. The CDR3 spans 15 residues. V shed 7 bases and J shed 3 bases, with 16 bases lying between them. CDR3 in DNA: TGTGCCAGCACCTCGCACAGGGCGGGTGGAAACACCATATATTTT. Translating it yields CASTSHRAGGNTIYF.

The chain carries TRBV6-2 or TRBV6-3 and TRBJ2-1; TRBD2 matches at 9 bases. This CDR3 has 14 residues. The V gene end was trimmed by 5 bases and the J gene end by 7 bases; junction bases not matched to a gene: 6. Germline-derived CDR1 and CDR2 are MNHEY and SVGEGT. The CDR3, as DNA: TGTGCCAGCAGTCAGGGACTAGCACGGAATGAGCAGTTCTTC. Translation: CASSQGLARNEQFF.

The chain carries TRBV5-1 and TRBJ2-7; 9 nucleotides match TRBD1. CDR1 and CDR2 from the germline V gene are SGHRS and YFSETQ. This CDR3 is built from 14 residues. J lost 2 bases, V lost 4 bases, and 4 bases had no gene match. As DNA, the CDR3 is TGCGCCAGCAGCGCGGGACAGGGTGCCTACGAGCAGTACTTC. It translates to CASSAGQGAYEQYF. Combining the CDR3 with reference TRBV5-1 and TRBJ2-7 gives the whole variable domain KAGVTQTPRYLIKTRGQQVTLSCSPISGHRSVSWYQQTPGQGLQFLFEYFSETQRNKGNFPGRFSGRQFSNSRSEMNVSTLELGDSALYLCASSAGQGAYEQYFGPGTRLTVT.

V gene TRBV15 combines with J gene TRBJ2-5, with 7 bases lining up with TRBD2. This CDR3 has 14 amino acids. V lost 1 base to trimming and J lost 7 bases; unmatched junction nucleotides: 6. Germline-derived CDR1 and CDR2 are LNHNV and YYDKDF (reference sequence). The CDR3 nucleotides read TGTGCCACCAGCAGAGCCTCTGGGGGGGGGACCCAGTACTTC. It yields the protein CATSRASGGGTQYF.

The genes are TRBV12-3 or TRBV12-4 and TRBJ1-2, with unresolved D. The CDR3 spans 13 residues. V lost 2 bases and J lost 3, with 7 bases in between. CDR3 sequence (DNA): TGTGCCAGCAGTTTAATACTATACTATGGCTACACCTTC. It translates to CASSLILYYGYTF.

This sequence joins TRBV6-2 or TRBV6-3 and TRBJ1-1, with a possible D match to TRBD1 (6 bases). Germline V lookup: CDR1 MNHEY, CDR2 SVGEGT. The ends were cut back, 4 bases at V and 4 bases at J, with 10 bases in the middle. The CDR3 has 13 residues. The DNA for the CDR3 is TGTGCCAGCAGTTCCTCGACAGGCACTGAAGCTTTCTTT. Translation gives CASSSSTGTEAFF.

This chain connects TRBV9 to TRBJ1-2, with 7 positions matching TRBD1. The CDR3 is 12 residues long. Germline V gene data show CDR1 as SGDLS and CDR2 as YYNGEE. The V and J ends lost 5 bases and 6 bases, in that order; junction bases with no gene match: 4. The CDR3 here is CASSPGGDGYTF. The DNA of the CDR3 is TGTGCCAGCAGTCCAGGGGGAGATGGCTACACCTTC.

The chain recombines TRBV5-1 with TRBJ1-1; D is unresolved. Germline V gene data show CDR1 as SGHRS and CDR2 as YFSETQ. The CDR3 is 14 amino acids. With 4 bases removed from V and 3 bases from J, the gap between germline ends came to 13 bases. In DNA, the CDR3 is TGCGCCAGCAGCCCGCGGGCGGAGGACACTGAAGCTTTCTTT. This gives the protein CASSPRAEDTEAFF.